The clone carrying this T cell receptor (beta chain) was counted ten times or more. This entry comes from a study of human T cells and chemical hapten exposure. Stated time point: patch test 3, about 24 weeks after DPC sensitization. Treatment of the sample: therapeutic diphenylcyclopropenone sensitization with weekly scalp DPC. Per the authors' pipeline: The median was around 89,000 TCRs per sample, ranging about 20,000 to 700,000. TCRdb reprocessed the RACE reads via MiXCR and lists one record per CDR3 protein. These V and J calls derive from TCRdb rather than the authors' analysis. The repertoire includes over 55,000 distinct CDR3 sequences, roughly 10% of them detected once, and more than 1.2% sits in the top ten. The sequences come from whole blood, collected in connection with sensitization to the hapten diphenylcyclopropenone (DPC). The sequence was obtained from a woman in her forties or fifties with alopecia areata. Some clones in this sample may be carry-over from other donors' samples.

This CDR3 is CASSPDGGAGGELFF. The CDR3 nucleotides read TGTGCCAGCAGCCCCGACGGGGGGGCCGGCGGGGAGCTGTTTTTT. The chain joins TRBV3-1 to TRBJ2-2; 8 bases match TRBD2. V lost 4 bases and J lost 7; bases outside the gene matches: 8. Germline CDR1 reads LGHDT; CDR2 reads YNNKEL (reference sequence). This CDR3 contains 15 residues.